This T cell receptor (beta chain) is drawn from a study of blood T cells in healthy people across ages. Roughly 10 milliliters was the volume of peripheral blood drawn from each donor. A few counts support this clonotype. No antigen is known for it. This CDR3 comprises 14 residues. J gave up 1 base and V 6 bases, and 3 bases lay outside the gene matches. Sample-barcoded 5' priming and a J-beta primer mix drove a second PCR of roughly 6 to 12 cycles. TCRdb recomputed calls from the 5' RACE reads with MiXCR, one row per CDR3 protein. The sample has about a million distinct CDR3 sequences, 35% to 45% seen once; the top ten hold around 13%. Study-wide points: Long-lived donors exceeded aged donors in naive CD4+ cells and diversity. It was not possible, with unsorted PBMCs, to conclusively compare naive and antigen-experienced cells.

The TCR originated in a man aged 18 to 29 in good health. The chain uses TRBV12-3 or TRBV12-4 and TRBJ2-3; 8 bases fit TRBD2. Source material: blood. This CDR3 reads CASSNSGGTDTQYF. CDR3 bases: TGTGCCAGCAGCAATAGCGGGGGCACAGATACGCAGTATTTT.